The subject of this entry is one T cell receptor (beta chain). Germline and junction disagree at one end, which may indicate a read error. The read gets to within 3 residues of the CDR3 end, and the germline J gene fills in the rest. This sample stems from a study of T cells in women clearing cervical HPV infection. Generated by immunoSEQ multiplex PCR, the TCRdb table keeps only in-frame clones and is missing some. The sample data list tens of thousands of clones. The CDR3 has 17 residues. CDR1 is SSHAT and CDR2 is FNYEAQ in the germline V gene (reference sequence). The TCR comes from a woman between 18 and 69 years old with a cervical HPV16 infection that either progressed to CIN3+ or cleared (not recorded which). The sample taken for sequencing was blood buffy coat. V and J are TRBV7-7 and TRBJ2-3; 16 bases fit TRBD2. CDR3 sequence: CASSPPGLAGGRETQYF. The CDR3 bases that were read are TGTGCTAGCAGCCCTCCGGGACTAGCGGGGGGGCGGGAGACG.